The present TCR beta chain was sequenced within a study of T cell clusters in autoimmune cytopenias. About 39,000 genome equivalents of blood DNA were amplified for TRB. The CDR3 contains 12 residues. Germline V gives CDR1 MNHEY, CDR2 SVGAGI. Multiplex touch-down PCR amplified TRB using TRB-A and TRB-B pools in one tube. From the multiplex PCR reads, TCRdb lists one entry per CDR3 protein and no DNA. Recorded for this sample: about 14,000 distinct CDR3 sequences. A further study also used this sample, focusing on T cell repertoires in aging, cancer and after chemotherapy.

The V call is TRBV6-5, the J call TRBJ1-2; TCRdb names TRBD1, which stays unverified in the absence of DNA. What was sequenced was peripheral blood. The TCR originated in a human donor in good health. This chain's CDR3 is CASSGSGLVYTF.